This note documents a single TCR beta chain sequence. Its antigen is unidentified. The sample belongs to a study of cytomegalovirus exposure and HLA in healthy donors. Study-wide results and caveats: Rare TCR sequences predominated, though certain public TCRs were found in many donors.

Per germline, CDR1 MNHEY and CDR2 SMNVEV (reference sequence). There are 14 residues in the CDR3. Trimming at V came to 5 bases and at J to 7 bases, leaving 6 bases not matched to a gene. Assay: immunoSEQ multiplex PCR; the TCRdb copy retains only in-frame clones and omits some. The sample consists of 300,000 to 450,000 clones, 86% of them appearing once. The sequencing input was PBMCs. The chain recombines TRBV27 with TRBJ1-2; 11 bases align to TRBD1. The sequence was collected from a woman aged 18-29 years in good health and CMV-seronegative. CDR3: CASSTGQGAGGYTF. CDR3 DNA: TGTGCCAGCAGTACAGGACAGGGGGCGGGTGGCTACACCTTC.